Below are 5 T cell receptor beta chains sequenced from a single sample in a study of shared clonotypes between healthy human individuals. Naive CD8 isolation took CD45RO-negative cells positively selected for CCR7 and excluded terminally differentiated effector memory CD45RA+ cells. This table comes from immunoSEQ multiplex PCR, and its TCRdb copy is limited to in-frame clones, with some not included. The sample consists of 2 million or so clones, about 95% of them appearing once. Sequenced sample: naive CD8+ T cells sorted from blood. The receptors stem from a man between 18 and 35 years old in good health.

The V call is TRBV7-8, the J call TRBJ2-2; 8 bases fit TRBD1. J gave up 1 base and V 1 base, and 2 bases lay outside the gene matches. The CDR3 totals 16 residues. Germline V gives CDR1 SGHVS, CDR2 FQNEAQ. The CDR3 coding sequence is TGTGCCAGCAGCTTAGGCGGACAGGGGAACACCGGGGAGCTGTTTTTT. Translated: CASSLGGQGNTGELFF.

The chain carries TRBV30 and TRBJ1-1, with D possibly matching TRBD1 (6 bases). Looked up from germline, CDR1 is GTSNPN and CDR2 is SVGIG (reference sequence). The V gene lost 3 bases and the J gene lost 3 bases, with 20 bases spanning the gap. CDR3 length: 16 amino acids. This CDR3 reads CAWREGRTDSYTEAFF. The CDR3 DNA follows: TGTGCCTGGAGAGAGGGACGGACAGATTCGTACACTGAAGCTTTCTTT.

The J gene is TRBJ2-1, the V gene TRBV7-2; 9 nucleotides line up with TRBD1. The CDR3 is 15 amino acids. Germline CDR1 SGHTA, CDR2 FQGNSA. Trimming cost V 3 bases and J 6 bases; bases outside gene matches: 6. The CDR3 reads CASSFYGTGINEQFF. The CDR3 DNA is TGTGCCAGCAGCTTTTACGGGACAGGGATCAATGAGCAGTTCTTC. The variable domain in full, with the rest retrieved from reference TRBV7-2 and TRBJ2-1, is GAGVSQSPSNKVTEKGKDVELRCDPISGHTALYWYRQSLGQGLEFLIYFQGNSAPDKSGLPSDRFSAERTGGSVSTLTIQRTQQEDSAVYLCASSFYGTGINEQFFGPGTRLTVL.

The chain links TRBV11-2 to TRBJ2-7; D gene uncertain. The CDR3 totals 15 residues. The V and J ends lost 6 bases and 5 bases respectively, with 20 bases between them. Germline V gene lookup returns CDR1 SGHAT and CDR2 FQNNGV. The CDR3 region has the DNA TGTGCCAGCAGTCAGGAAAGGGTGGTTGGGGACGAGCAGTACTTC. It yields the protein CASSQERVVGDEQYF.

CDR3 sequence: CASSQDGTGGGNQPQHF. Written as DNA, the CDR3 is TGCGCCAGCAGCCAAGATGGGACAGGGGGAGGTAATCAGCCCCAGCATTTT. The V call is TRBV4-1, the J call TRBJ1-5; TRBD1 agrees at 11 bases. The CDR3 covers 17 residues. J was trimmed by 4 bases and V by 0 bases; bases with no gene match: 5. Germline loops: CDR1 MGHRA, CDR2 YSYEKL.